The next 3 T cell receptor beta chains were all read from a single sample in a study of PD-1 blockade in classical Hodgkin lymphoma. The method was immunoSEQ multiplex PCR; TCRdb's version includes in-frame clones alone and lacks a portion of them. This table has 50,000 to 65,000 clones, 88% appearing once. After autologous stem cell transplantation all patients relapsed, and prior brentuximab vedotin exposure differed between cohorts. Sequenced here: peripheral blood mononuclear cells (PBMCs), sampled before the second cycle of nivolumab. All receptors derive from a human donor with classical Hodgkin lymphoma.

The V call is TRBV19, the J call TRBJ1-1; a weak D match, TRBD1 (5 bases). Trimming took 1 base from V and 10 from J, leaving 7 bases between them. This CDR3 has 11 amino acids. Germline CDR1 LNHDA, CDR2 SQIVND (reference sequence). The CDR3 region has the DNA TGTGCCAGTAGTATAGGAGGGGTAGCTTTCTTT. As protein: CASSIGGVAFF.

V gene TRBV4-1 combines with J gene TRBJ2-7; 8 bases agree with TRBD2. The V gene's germline CDR1 is MGHRA and CDR2 YSYEKL. CDR3 length equals 15 residues. J lost 7 bases, V lost 6 bases, and 14 bases had no gene match. CDR3 residues: CASSASSGGVGEQYF. The CDR3, as DNA: TGCGCCAGCAGTGCAAGCAGCGGGGGCGTGGGGGAGCAGTACTTC.

J is TRBJ1-2 and V is TRBV5-1; D is ambiguous. Germline CDR1 is SGHRS and CDR2 is YFSETQ. V lost 0 bases, J lost 7 bases, and 10 bases lay in between. This CDR3 spans 13 amino acids. This CDR3 is CASSLEPEGGYTF. CDR3 sequence (DNA): TGCGCCAGCAGCTTGGAACCCGAGGGTGGCTACACCTTC.